The 29 T cell receptor beta chains listed next were all sequenced from one sample in a study of cytomegalovirus exposure and HLA in healthy donors. 13 Jbeta primers and 60 Vbeta primers were used for the PCR. Generated by immunoSEQ multiplex PCR, the TCRdb table keeps only in-frame clones and is missing some. Of approximately 150,000 clones in the sample, under 85% were seen once. The sequencing input was PBMCs. All receptors come from a man aged 50 to 60 in good health and CMV-seropositive.

The gene calls are TRBV28 and TRBJ1-1, with D unclear. The CDR3 runs 15 residues. V dropped 6 bases and J dropped 2 bases, with 16 bases sitting between them. Per germline, CDR1 MDHEN and CDR2 SYDVKM. CDR3 region: CASRSLLTANTEAFF. The CDR3 DNA reads TGTGCCAGCAGGAGTCTTCTCACAGCCAACACTGAAGCTTTCTTT. The entire variable domain, with the rest obtained from reference TRBV28 and TRBJ1-1, is as follows: DVKVTQSSRYLVKRTGEKVFLECVQDMDHENMFWYRQDPGLGLRLIYFSYDVKMKEKGDIPEGYSVSREKKERFSLILESASTNQTSMYLCASRSLLTANTEAFFGQGTRLTVV.

This clone was counted once. V gene TRBV2 combines with J gene TRBJ2-2, with 10 bases identical to TRBD2. The CDR3 runs 18 residues. Germline assignment: CDR1 SNHLY and CDR2 FYNNEI. The V gene end was trimmed by 4 bases and the J gene end by 1 base; junction bases not matched to a gene: 9. CDR3 nucleotides: TGTGCCAGCAGTGGGCTCTCGGGACTAGCGTTGAACACCGGGGAGCTGTTTTTT. This translates into CASSGLSGLALNTGELFF.

This chain joins TRBV11-2 and TRBJ1-5, with D maybe TRBD1 (6 bases). Germline CDR1 and CDR2: SGHAT and FQNNGV. This CDR3 contains 14 residues. Trimming took off 1 base at V and 6 bases at J, with 10 bases between the two ends. This CDR3 reads CASSLVQGVQPQHF. The CDR3 region has the DNA TGTGCCAGCAGCTTAGTACAGGGAGTTCAGCCCCAGCATTTT.

V usage is TRBV5-1 and J usage is TRBJ2-3, with 14 positions matching TRBD2. The CDR3 length is 20 residues. V was clipped by 4 bases and J by 2 bases; unmatched bases: 15. Germline loops: CDR1 SGHRS, CDR2 YFSETQ. CDR3 protein: CASSPQGVGTSGGITDTQYF. In nucleotides, the CDR3 is TGCGCCAGCAGCCCCCAGGGGGTAGGGACTAGCGGGGGAATCACAGATACGCAGTATTTT.

The chain recombines TRBV9 with TRBJ2-3; perhaps TRBD1 as D (5 bases). Germline V CDR1 and CDR2: SGDLS, YYNGEE. This CDR3 has 14 amino acids. Trimming took 5 bases from V and 3 from J, leaving 13 bases between them. The CDR3 sequence is CASRPAAGTDTQYF. The DNA of the CDR3 is TGTGCCAGCAGACCCGCGGCAGGGACAGATACGCAGTATTTT.

The chain is built from TRBV2 and TRBJ2-2; D not resolved. The CDR3 totals 14 residues. With 2 bases removed from V and 1 base from J, the gap between germline ends came to 5 bases. Germline CDR1 SNHLY, CDR2 FYNNEI. CDR3: CASSEFRNTGELFF. The CDR3 region has the DNA TGTGCCAGCAGTGAATTTAGGAACACCGGGGAGCTGTTTTTT.

The chain employs TRBV7-9 and TRBJ2-7, with TRBD1 identical over 8 bases. The CDR3 runs to 16 residues. The V gene's germline CDR1 is SEHNR and CDR2 FQNEAQ (reference sequence). Germline trimming cut 0 bases from V and 2 bases from J; bases unmatched to any gene: 6. The CDR3 region has the DNA TGTGCCAGCAGCTTAGCAGGGACAGGAATTACCTACGAGCAGTACTTC. Encoded protein: CASSLAGTGITYEQYF.

This clone has a single count. An end of the junction does not agree with germline; a read error may underlie this. This chain uses TRBV6-1 with TRBJ2-1, with a possible D match to TRBD2 (6 bases). Germline CDR1 is MNHNS and CDR2 is SASEGT. The CDR3 covers 13 residues. In DNA form, the CDR3 reads TGTGCCAGCTGTGAAGGAGGGTGGAATGAGCAGTTCTTC. Translating gives CASCEGGWNEQFF.

V and J are TRBV5-6 and TRBJ2-5; TRBD1 matches at 7 bases. V gave up 5 bases and J gave up 3 bases; unmatched junction bases: 7. The CDR3 sequence is 14 residues long. Germline V gene data show CDR1 as SGHDT and CDR2 as YYEEEE. CDR3 DNA sequence: TGTGCCAGCAGTCCTTACGACAGGGAAGAGACCCAGTACTTC. This sequence encodes CASSPYDREETQYF.

This clone was seen a few times. The chain employs TRBV4-2 and TRBJ2-7, with 9 nucleotides matching TRBD2. With 3 bases clipped from V and 8 bases from J, the junction kept 11 bases outside the gene matches. Germline V gene sequence: CDR1 LGHNA, CDR2 YNFKEQ. The CDR3 extends over 15 amino acids. CDR3 sequence reads: CASSQGLAEPLQQYF. DNA of the CDR3: TGTGCCAGCAGCCAGGGACTAGCCGAGCCCCTCCAGCAGTACTTC.

This clone was seen a handful of times. The chain combines TRBV15 with TRBJ1-2; tentative D call: TRBD1 (6 bases). Trimming left V 6 bases short and J 6 bases short, with 14 bases between. The CDR3 covers 13 residues. Germline lookup yields CDR1 LNHNV and CDR2 YYDKDF (reference sequence). The CDR3 nucleotides read TGTGCCACCAGTCTCAGGGGTATCAATGGCTACACCTTC. Encoded protein: CATSLRGINGYTF.

The chain employs TRBV4-1 and TRBJ2-1; 14 bases line up with TRBD2. The J segment lost 10 bases and the V segment lost 4 bases, leaving 9 bases of the junction unmatched. From germline, CDR1 is MGHRA and CDR2 YSYEKL. The CDR3 has 16 amino acids. CDR3 nucleotide sequence: TGCGCCAGCAGCCTAAGAGGGACTAGCGGGAGTGGAGAGCAGTTCTTC. Amino acid sequence: CASSLRGTSGSGEQFF.

This sequence joins TRBV28 and TRBJ2-1; 9 positions match TRBD1. This CDR3 contains 15 residues. Germline-derived CDR1 and CDR2 are MDHEN and SYDVKM. The trim removed 4 bases at V and 8 bases at J, leaving 9 bases unmatched. The CDR3 DNA reads TGTGCCAGCAGTTCAACCGGGACAGGGAGGTATGAGCAGTTCTTC. Translated: CASSSTGTGRYEQFF. The entire variable domain, with the rest obtained from reference TRBV28 and TRBJ2-1, is as follows: DVKVTQSSRYLVKRTGEKVFLECVQDMDHENMFWYRQDPGLGLRLIYFSYDVKMKEKGDIPEGYSVSREKKERFSLILESASTNQTSMYLCASSSTGTGRYEQFFGPGTRLTVL.

This chain joins TRBV30 and TRBJ2-5; D not resolved. The J call may be in error: the DNA end matches TRBJ2-7 better. CDR3 length: 11 residues. The germline CDR1 and CDR2 sequences are GTSNPN and SVGIG (reference sequence). For the CDR3, the DNA is TGTGCCTGGAGTGGGGGCTACGAGCAGTACTTC. Translation: CAWSGGYEQYF.

The J gene is TRBJ1-5, the V gene TRBV10-1; D may be TRBD1 (5 bases). The CDR3 contains 15 residues. Germline CDR1 WNHNN, CDR2 SYGVQD (reference sequence). The germline V and J ends were trimmed by 8 bases and 4 bases, with 18 bases remaining between them. The CDR3 bases are TGCGCCAGCGGTCCGGACATAACCCTAAATCAGCCCCAGCATTTT. Protein: CASGPDITLNQPQHF.

The rearrangement uses TRBV30 and TRBJ2-5; tentatively, D is TRBD1 (6 bases). The V and J ends lost 2 bases and 4 bases respectively, with 17 bases between them. Germline V gene data show CDR1 as GTSNPN and CDR2 as SVGIG (reference sequence). This CDR3 comprises 15 residues. Written as DNA, the CDR3 is TGTGCCTGGAGTAGAACAGGGAACCCCGCAGAGACCCAGTACTTC. Translating gives CAWSRTGNPAETQYF.

The chain uses TRBV19 and TRBJ2-3, with 12 bases matching TRBD2. Per germline, CDR1 LNHDA and CDR2 SQIVND (reference sequence). The CDR3 is 16 amino acids. With 5 bases clipped from V and 3 bases from J, the junction kept 6 bases outside the gene matches. CDR3 sequence (DNA): TGTGCCAGTAGTCGACTAGCGGGGGATCTTACAGATACGCAGTATTTT. Its protein is CASSRLAGDLTDTQYF.

This rearrangement joins TRBV9 to TRBJ1-4; D is unclear. This CDR3 region has 16 residues. The V gene's germline CDR1 is SGDLS and CDR2 YYNGEE. Trimming shortened V by 3 bases and J by 1 base, and 13 bases separated the two germline ends. CDR3 nucleotide sequence: TGTGCCAGCAGCGCAGGCCCCACTCAAACTAATGAAAAACTGTTTTTT. This translates into CASSAGPTQTNEKLFF.

Points on this clone: The same CDR3 is also encoded by other DNA sequences in this sample. CDR3 bases: TGTGCCTGGAGTGTATCGACTGAAGCTTTCTTT. This gives the protein CAWSVSTEAFF. The chain recombines TRBV30 with TRBJ1-1; the D is unclear. Germline lookup yields CDR1 GTSNPN and CDR2 SVGIG (reference sequence). There are 11 residues in the CDR3. Trimming left V 0 bases short and J 5 bases short, with 4 bases between.

This chain uses TRBV4-1 with TRBJ1-3; unclear D gene. The CDR3 length is 15 residues. Germline assignment: CDR1 MGHRA and CDR2 YSYEKL. V gave up 0 bases and J gave up 7 bases, with 13 bases separating them. The CDR3 protein is CASSQEPGPGNTIYF. CDR3 nucleotide sequence: TGCGCCAGCAGCCAAGAGCCGGGTCCGGGGAACACCATATATTTT.

Remarks on this clone: A read error may produce the germline difference seen at one junction end. The chain couples TRBV13 to TRBJ1-1, with D unresolved. Germline loops: CDR1 PRHDT, CDR2 FYEKMQ (reference sequence). The CDR3 consists of 14 residues. The CDR3 sequence is CTSSFGGMNTEAFF. The DNA for the CDR3 is TGTACCAGCAGCTTTGGAGGGATGAACACTGAAGCTTTCTTT.

There are a few counts of this clone. V usage is TRBV10-3 and J usage is TRBJ2-1; the match to TRBD2 covers 8 bases. The CDR3 has 16 amino acids. The V gene end was trimmed by 4 bases and the J gene end by 4 bases; junction bases not matched to a gene: 9. The germline V gene has CDR1 ENHRY and CDR2 SYGVKD. The CDR3 region has the DNA TGTGCCATCAGTGGGAAACTAGCGGAGTCATACAATGAGCAGTTCTTC. This codes for CAISGKLAESYNEQFF.

CDR3 sequence (DNA): TGTGCCAGCAGTCTCCGGACCTTGGGGGGAGATACGCAGTATTTT. This codes for CASSLRTLGGDTQYF. This chain links TRBV27 with TRBJ2-3; the D gene is possibly TRBD2 (6 bases). Germline CDR1 is MNHEY and CDR2 is SMNVEV (reference sequence). The V and J ends lost 5 bases and 5 bases respectively, with 17 bases between them. There are 15 residues in the CDR3.

This rearrangement joins TRBV4-1 to TRBJ1-1, with D unresolved. V lost 4 bases, J lost 0 bases, and 9 bases lay in between. The CDR3 length is 14 residues. Germline V gene sequence: CDR1 MGHRA, CDR2 YSYEKL. The CDR3 is CASSPQIMNTEAFF. The CDR3 nucleotides read TGCGCCAGCAGCCCTCAGATCATGAACACTGAAGCTTTCTTT.

This rearrangement joins TRBV19 to TRBJ2-7; D may be TRBD2 (5 bases). Germline CDR1 and CDR2: LNHDA and SQIVND (reference sequence). The CDR3 has 14 amino acids. Trimming cost V 4 bases and J 2 bases, with 12 bases left between them. The CDR3 protein is CASSNGLGTYEQYF. The DNA for the CDR3 is TGTGCCAGTAGTAACGGACTGGGAACCTACGAGCAGTACTTC.

There are a few counts of this clone. CDR3 amino acids: CASSGRDRESYGYTF. The DNA for the CDR3 is TGTGCCAGCAGTGGCCGGGACAGGGAGTCCTATGGCTACACCTTC. The rearrangement joins TRBV6-5 to TRBJ1-2, with 9 bases lining up with TRBD1. CDR1 MNHEY and CDR2 SVGAGI come from the germline V gene. Trimming cost V 5 bases and J 4 bases; bases outside gene matches: 8. The CDR3 is made up of 15 amino acids.

As concerns this clone: A read error is likely, as this CDR3 ends without the conserved phenylalanine or tryptophan. The DNA is omitted, as the CDR3 cannot be located on it reliably, and the CDR3 follows TCRdb's listing. The CDR3 reads CASSSSGTGWFV. The chain carries TRBV6-1 and TRBJ1-2; the table's D call TRBD1 went unverified against the DNA. CDR1 is MNHNS and CDR2 is SASEGT in the germline V gene. The CDR3 adds up to 12 amino acids, both ends counted.

This chain connects TRBV27 to TRBJ2-7, with 13 bases fitting TRBD2. The germline gives CDR1 MNHEY, CDR2 SMNVEV (reference sequence). The CDR3 loop spans 15 amino acids. J was trimmed by 4 bases and V by 6 bases; bases with no gene match: 6. CDR3 sequence reads: CASSTTSGRTYEQYF. The CDR3, as DNA: TGTGCCAGCAGCACGACTAGCGGGAGGACTTACGAGCAGTACTTC.

The V and J genes are TRBV2 and TRBJ2-7; the D gene is possibly TRBD1 (5 bases). V lost 8 bases and J 10 bases, leaving 15 bases between the germline ends. Germline CDR1 SNHLY, CDR2 FYNNEI. The CDR3 length is 11 residues. In DNA, the CDR3 is TGTGCCAGCGGCCTTAGGGGCAACCAGTACTTC. Encoded protein: CASGLRGNQYF.